The entry below gives a single TCR beta chain sequence along with its context. This CDR3 spans 13 amino acids. V lost 4 bases and J 6 bases, leaving 15 bases between the germline ends. Per the germline V gene, CDR1 is GTSNPN and CDR2 is SVGIG (reference sequence). The sample comes from a study of blood T cell repertoires in COVID-19. Sequencing was performed with immunoSEQ multiplex PCR; in TCRdb, only in-frame clones are kept and a portion is missing. This table has 100,000 to 150,000 clones, 75% to 85% appearing once. The sequence came from a woman aged 45-60 years with acute or convalescent COVID-19. This chain links TRBV30 with TRBJ1-1, with D possibly being TRBD1 (6 bases). Sequencing was performed on peripheral blood. This CDR3 is CAWISTGLAEAFF. For the CDR3, the DNA is TGTGCCTGGATTTCTACAGGGTTGGCTGAAGCTTTCTTT.